This TCR beta chain was documented in a study of blood T cell repertoires in COVID-19. Sequencing used immunoSEQ multiplex PCR; TCRdb keeps in-frame clones, though not all of them. The sample consists of 400,000 to 550,000 clones, nearly 90% of them appearing once. The CDR3 has 14 residues. Germline V gene sequence: CDR1 ENHRY, CDR2 SYGVKD. V gave up 3 bases and J gave up 5 bases, with 13 bases separating them. Source material: PBMCs or T cells enriched from blood (not recorded which). The receptor was isolated from a woman in her late teens or twenties with acute COVID-19. The chain is built from TRBV10-3 and TRBJ1-1, with D possibly matching TRBD1 (5 bases). Written as DNA, the CDR3 is TGTGCCATCAGTGAAAAAGGGGCGCGTACTGAAGCTTTCTTT. This translates into CAISEKGARTEAFF.